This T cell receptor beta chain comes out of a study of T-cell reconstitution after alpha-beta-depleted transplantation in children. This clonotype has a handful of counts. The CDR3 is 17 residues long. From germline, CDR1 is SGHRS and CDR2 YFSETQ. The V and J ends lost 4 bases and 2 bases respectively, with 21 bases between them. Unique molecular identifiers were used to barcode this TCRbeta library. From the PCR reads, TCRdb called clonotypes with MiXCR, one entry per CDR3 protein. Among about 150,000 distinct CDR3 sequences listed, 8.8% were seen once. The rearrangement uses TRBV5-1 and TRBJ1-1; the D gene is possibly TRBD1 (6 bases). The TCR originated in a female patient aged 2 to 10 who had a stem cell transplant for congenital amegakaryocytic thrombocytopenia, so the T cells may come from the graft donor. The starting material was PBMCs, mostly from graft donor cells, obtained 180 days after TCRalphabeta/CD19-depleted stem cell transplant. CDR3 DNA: TGCGCCAGCAGCCCGAAACAGGGAATCGGGGTAAACACTGAAGCTTTCTTT. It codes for CASSPKQGIGVNTEAFF.